These 15 T cell receptor beta chains were sequenced from one sample in a study of T cells in Graves' hyperthyroidism and ophthalmopathy. The CDR3 regions of TCR beta were amplified from RNA transcripts. HTBI primers were used for first-round RT-PCR of the TCR CDR3. TCRdb re-called the multiplex PCR reads with MiXCR, one entry per CDR3 protein. The table includes fewer than 550,000 distinct CDR3 sequences, 15% to 17% detected once. Sequencing was done on a sample of blood. The receptors originated from a woman aged 18-29 years with Graves' hyperthyroidism.

In its sample, this clonotype was seen many times. The genes are TRBV19 and TRBJ2-7, with 10 bases lining up with TRBD1. This CDR3 region has 18 residues. Trimming at V came to 3 bases and at J to 4 bases, leaving 15 bases not matched to a gene. The germline V gene encodes CDR1 LNHDA and CDR2 SQIVND (reference sequence). The CDR3 reads CASSMEGLRQGARYEQYF. DNA of the CDR3: TGTGCCAGTAGTATGGAGGGCCTAAGACAGGGGGCTCGGTACGAGCAGTACTTC.

As regards this clonotype: It may be a read error: a sequence one base away is much more abundant. The gene calls are TRBV10-3 and TRBJ1-2; D is uncertain. Germline CDR1 is ENHRY and CDR2 is SYGVKD. CDR3 length: 15 residues. The CDR3 bases are TGTGCCGTCAGTGAGTCGAGTAGTCCCGGGTATGGCTACACCTTC. Encoded protein: CAVSESSSPGYGYTF.

In this sample, this clonotype turned up many times. This rearrangement joins TRBV7-3 to TRBJ2-3, with TRBD2 identical over 7 bases. CDR3 length equals 15 residues. CDR1 and CDR2 from the germline V gene are SGHTA and FQGTGA. V shed 5 bases and J 5 bases; nucleotides not matched to a gene: 10. CDR3: CASSSSRGEKDTQYF. DNA of the CDR3: TGTGCCAGCAGCAGCTCTCGGGGGGAAAAAGATACGCAGTATTTT.

This clonotype has just one count. This rearrangement joins TRBV27 to TRBJ2-5; TRBD2 agrees at 9 bases. The length of the CDR3 is 16 residues. Germline V lookup: CDR1 MNHEY, CDR2 SMNVEV (reference sequence). J was trimmed by 5 bases and V by 7 bases; bases with no gene match: 14. CDR3 nucleotide sequence: TGTGCCAGCAAATGGCGGGGCGGGAGGGCCGAGGAGACCCAGTACTTC. Residues: CASKWRGGRAEETQYF.

The V call is TRBV3-1, the J call TRBJ1-1, with D uncertain. Per the germline V gene, CDR1 is LGHDT and CDR2 is YNNKEL (reference sequence). This CDR3 is built from 15 residues. V lost 2 bases and J lost 1, with 11 bases in between. The CDR3 is CASSQTRASNTEAFF. As DNA, the CDR3 is TGTGCCAGCAGCCAAACCCGGGCCTCGAACACTGAAGCTTTCTTT.

This clonotype was found many times. The rearrangement joins TRBV29-1 to TRBJ2-3, with D possibly being TRBD1 or TRBD2 (6 bases each). Germline CDR1 and CDR2: SQVTM and ANQGSEA. The V gene lost 6 bases and the J gene lost 1 base, with 14 bases spanning the gap. The CDR3 runs 14 residues. CDR3 DNA sequence: TGCAGCGTCATAGGAGGGGGTGGCACAGATACGCAGTATTTT. Protein sequence: CSVIGGGGTDTQYF.

This CDR3 reads CASSYSRTGGRERYGYTF. The DNA for the CDR3 is TGTGCCAGCAGTTACTCCAGAACAGGGGGAAGGGAGAGATATGGCTACACCTTC. The chain recombines TRBV6-2 or TRBV6-3 with TRBJ1-2, with 8 bases fitting TRBD1. The CDR3 sequence is 18 residues long. CDR1 and CDR2 from the germline V gene are MNHEY and SVGEGT. V lost 0 bases to trimming and J lost 5 bases; unmatched junction nucleotides: 14.

This clonotype has at least ten counts. The J gene is TRBJ2-1, the V gene TRBV9; TRBD1 matches at 10 bases. In germline, CDR1 is SGDLS, CDR2 YYNGEE. CDR3 length equals 16 residues. The trim removed 4 bases at V and 1 base at J, leaving 5 bases unmatched. The CDR3 spells CASSSTGQGSYNEQFF. The CDR3 DNA is TGTGCCAGCAGCAGCACGGGACAGGGGTCCTACAATGAGCAGTTCTTC.

There are many counts of this clonotype. This chain's CDR3 is CAWSVGAADYGYTF. For the CDR3, the DNA is TGTGCCTGGAGTGTGGGAGCCGCTGACTATGGCTACACCTTC. The chain joins TRBV30 to TRBJ1-2; D is unclear. Germline CDR1 reads GTSNPN; CDR2 reads SVGIG (reference sequence). This CDR3 spans 14 amino acids. V lost 0 bases to trimming and J lost 3 bases, with 11 bases between them.

This clonotype was seen many times. The chain is built from TRBV7-6 and TRBJ2-7; no reliable D call. The CDR3 consists of 13 residues. Trimming took off 1 base at V and 3 bases at J, with 7 bases between the two ends. Germline V CDR1 and CDR2: SGHVS, FNYEAQ. Here the CDR3 DNA reads TGTGCCAGCAGCTTAGGGCTCAACTACGAGCAGTACTTC. It yields the protein CASSLGLNYEQYF.

This clonotype was seen at least ten times. The chain links TRBV28 to TRBJ2-1; 11 bases map to TRBD2. With V trimmed by 5 bases and J by 4 bases, 4 bases remained unmatched. Germline V gene data show CDR1 as MDHEN and CDR2 as SYDVKM. This CDR3 comprises 15 residues. CDR3 sequence reads: CASSTASGGYNEQFF. CDR3 in DNA: TGTGCCAGCAGTACCGCTAGCGGGGGGTACAATGAGCAGTTCTTC.

The table lists this clonotype with many counts. The CDR3 is CATSEPQGGGETQYF. CDR3 in DNA: TGTGCCACCAGTGAGCCACAGGGAGGAGGAGAGACCCAGTACTTC. The rearrangement links TRBV24-1 to TRBJ2-5, with D perhaps TRBD1 or TRBD2 (6 bases each). Germline loops: CDR1 KGHDR, CDR2 SFDVKD. CDR3 length: 15 residues. Trimming took off 4 bases at V and 4 bases at J, with 15 bases between the two ends.

This clonotype was picked up a small number of times. The chain carries TRBV2 and TRBJ1-4; D perhaps matches TRBD1 (5 bases). The CDR3 spans 14 residues. V was clipped by 4 bases and J by 7 bases, with 13 bases between them. From germline, CDR1 is SNHLY and CDR2 FYNNEI. CDR3: CASSVPGGAEKLFF. For the CDR3, the DNA is TGTGCCAGCAGTGTCCCCGGAGGGGCTGAAAAACTGTTTTTT.

The CDR3: CSAREDSQETQYF. The CDR3 nucleotides read TGCAGTGCTAGAGAGGATAGCCAAGAGACCCAGTACTTC. V gene TRBV20-1 combines with J gene TRBJ2-5; D not certain. The CDR3 is made up of 13 amino acids. CDR1 and CDR2 (germline): DFQATT, SNEGSKA (reference sequence). V was pared by 0 bases and J by 1 base, with 6 bases between.

This clonotype was recorded a few times. The rearrangement links TRBV28 to TRBJ1-1; the D is unclear. V was trimmed by 4 bases and J by 7 bases, leaving 10 bases between them. The CDR3 loop spans 12 amino acids. Per germline, CDR1 MDHEN and CDR2 SYDVKM. The CDR3 nucleotides read TGTGCCAGCAGTTCGAACCACGGTGAAGCTTTCTTT. This gives the protein CASSSNHGEAFF.